These T cell receptor beta chains were read from a single sample in a study of cytomegalovirus exposure and HLA in healthy donors. Profiling relied on immunoSEQ multiplex PCR, and the TCRdb table lists in-frame clones only, not all of them. The sample consists of fewer than 100,000 clones, more than 70% of them appearing once. What was sequenced was PBMCs. The receptors shown here come from a female donor in good health and CMV-seronegative. Each CDR3 is given with its conserved first and last residue. Each record gives: V gene, J gene, D gene, CDR3 protein. D genes are given only for firm matches.

>TRBV5-5|TRBJ2-7|-
CASSLGPAWSYEQYF
>TRBV14|TRBJ1-2|-
CASSQRQSNYGYTF
>TRBV9|TRBJ1-2|-
CASSPRTSANYGYTF
>TRBV15|TRBJ2-1|TRBD2
CATSRAGTSGFNEQFF
>TRBV6-5|TRBJ1-1|-
CASTRRLNTEAFF
>TRBV15|TRBJ2-1|TRBD1
CATSRDRQGANEQFF
>TRBV19|TRBJ2-1|-
CASSLGTNEQFF
>TRBV14|TRBJ1-1|-
CASSPPSAEAFF
>TRBV7-8|TRBJ1-1|-
CASSWGQLVNTEAFF
>TRBV7-9|TRBJ2-3|TRBD2
CASSFGLAGGTDTQYF
>TRBV4-1|TRBJ1-5|-
CASSQDPGYSNQPQHF
>TRBV5-1|TRBJ2-2|TRBD2
CATSQLAGGLTSNTGELFF
>TRBV6-6|TRBJ2-7|TRBD1
CASSSGGRNEQYF
>TRBV11-1|TRBJ1-6|TRBD1
CASSSRDRLYNSPLHF
>TRBV19|TRBJ1-5|TRBD1
CASSIRPGTGRNSNQPQHF
>TRBV10-3|TRBJ1-3|-
CAISDWREYSGNTIYF
>TRBV5-1|TRBJ2-3|TRBD2
CASSPARGGYNTDAQYF
>TRBV27|TRBJ1-2|TRBD1
CASSYRDRGYGYTF
>TRBV5-6|TRBJ2-1|-
CASSRDFNEQFF
>TRBV6-6|TRBJ2-7|-
CASSPTGSYEQYF
>TRBV28|TRBJ2-7|TRBD1
CASSVPTGARHEQYF
>TRBV9|TRBJ1-1|-
CANSGLQGKYGNTEAFF
>TRBV19|TRBJ2-6|TRBD2
CASTSWGGPGANVLTF
>TRBV5-4|-|-
CASSLTGTSDEQYF
>TRBV28|TRBJ1-2|TRBD1
CASSLPAPGQVYYGYTF
>TRBV30|TRBJ2-5|TRBD1
CAWREKGQGETQYF
>TRBV7-9|TRBJ2-7|TRBD1
CASSLSGQSYEQYF
>TRBV18|TRBJ1-2|TRBD1
CASSGDSLRYGYTF
>TRBV19|TRBJ1-1|-
CASSIPAGLDTEAFF
>TRBV27|TRBJ1-1|TRBD1
CASSSRRQGYTEAFF
>TRBV5-1|TRBJ2-7|TRBD1
CASSSSGTGMLEQYF
>TRBV18|TRBJ1-1|-
CASSPGLEGIEAFF
>TRBV29-1|TRBJ2-7|-
CSVEDVGSYEQYF
>TRBV6-1|TRBJ2-3|-
CASSVGRNTDTQYF
>TRBV28|TRBJ2-7|TRBD2
CASLGGGAGLAGEQYF
>TRBV5-6|TRBJ2-3|TRBD2
CASSLGLAGGSTDTQYF
>TRBV6-5|TRBJ2-1|TRBD1
CASSLDRAREQFF
>TRBV30|TRBJ1-2|-
CAWSVQGRNYGYTF
>TRBV4-2|TRBJ1-6|-
CASSPLESISNSPLHF
>TRBV6-1|TRBJ1-2|TRBD1
CASTFGGQGVGYTF
>TRBV5-4|TRBJ1-2|-
CASSLSGGKFHGYTF
>TRBV6-5|TRBJ1-1|-
CAISARVAMNTEAFF
>TRBV20-1|TRBJ2-7|-
CSAIDNYEQYF
>TRBV30|TRBJ1-3|-
CAWSGGLGNTIYF
>TRBV2|TRBJ2-5|TRBD1
CASSRQGGETQYF
>TRBV19|TRBJ1-4|TRBD1
CASNTPGQTYEKLFF
>TRBV7-2|-|-
CASSSLAWEANEQYF
>TRBV19|TRBJ1-4|-
CASSTPRSNGGNEKLFF
>TRBV29-1|TRBJ2-7|TRBD1
CSATGTERYEQYF
>TRBV2|TRBJ1-2|-
CASRGRGTRGDGYTF
>TRBV5-1|TRBJ1-2|TRBD1
CASSPIQGAAGYTF